The 25 T cell receptor beta chains given below trace back to one sample, sequenced in a study of patients and donors after allogeneic stem cell transplantation. TCRdb recomputed calls from the RT-PCR reads with MiXCR, one row per CDR3 protein. Here the sample spans a few hundred thousand distinct CDR3 sequences, roughly 14% being singletons. The sample taken for sequencing was blood, either unsorted or a sorted T cell fraction (not recorded which). Receptors were obtained from a human donor who was either an allogeneic HSCT recipient or a stem cell or donor lymphocyte infusion donor (not recorded which). It is not recorded whose cells these are; they may come from a transplant donor.

This clonotype was picked up many times. The CDR3 loop is CASRAGQMNTGELFF. The CDR3 DNA reads as TGTGCCAGCAGGGCGGGACAGATGAACACCGGGGAGCTGTTTTTT. V usage is TRBV7-8 and J usage is TRBJ2-2; D is perhaps TRBD1 (7 bases). V lost 6 bases and J 1 base, leaving 12 bases between the germline ends. CDR3 length: 15 residues. Per the germline V gene, CDR1 is SGHVS and CDR2 is FQNEAQ.

J is TRBJ2-5 and V is TRBV4-2; 8 positions agree with TRBD2. The CDR3 totals 16 residues. Per germline, CDR1 LGHNA and CDR2 YNFKEQ. Losses at the gene ends were 0 bases for V and 2 bases for J; bases not matched to a gene: 5. The CDR3 DNA reads as TGTGCCAGCAGCCAAGATCCACCTAGCGGGCAAGAGACCCAGTACTTC. Translated: CASSQDPPSGQETQYF.

This clonotype was observed many times. The J gene is TRBJ2-7, the V gene TRBV5-6; TRBD1 aligns across 7 bases. Germline CDR1 is SGHDT and CDR2 is YYEEEE. With 4 bases clipped from V and 2 bases from J, the junction kept 3 bases outside the gene matches. The CDR3 totals 13 residues. The CDR3 loop is CASSQDRAYEQYF. CDR3 coding DNA: TGTGCCAGCAGCCAAGACAGGGCCTACGAGCAGTACTTC. The whole variable domain, remainder taken from reference TRBV5-6 and TRBJ2-7, is DAGVTQSPTHLIKTRGQQVTLRCSPKSGHDTVSWYQQALGQGPQFIFQYYEEEERQRGNFPDRFSGHQFPNYSSELNVNALLLGDSALYLCASSQDRAYEQYFGPGTRLTVT.

This clonotype was seen a handful of times. The chain has TRBV27 and TRBJ1-1; D is uncertain. Per the germline V gene, CDR1 is MNHEY and CDR2 is SMNVEV (reference sequence). The CDR3 has 13 amino acids. V lost 7 bases to trimming and J lost 4 bases, with 13 bases between them. The CDR3 bases are TGTGCCAGCAAATACGGGGAAGGCACTGAAGCTTTCTTT. It encodes CASKYGEGTEAFF.

This clonotype has a count of ten or more. The V and J genes are TRBV6-6 and TRBJ1-1, with D tentatively TRBD1 (5 bases). V was trimmed by 2 bases and J by 1 base, leaving 5 bases between them. The CDR3 length is 13 residues. Per germline, CDR1 MNHNY and CDR2 SVGAGI (reference sequence). CDR3 coding DNA: TGTGCCAGCAGTTACGGGGGGAACACTGAAGCTTTCTTT. Residues: CASSYGGNTEAFF.

The chain recombines TRBV13 with TRBJ2-2; TRBD2 agrees at 12 bases. Germline V gene lookup returns CDR1 PRHDT and CDR2 FYEKMQ (reference sequence). The CDR3 contains 17 residues. J lost 4 bases, V lost 6 bases, and 9 bases had no gene match. CDR3 amino acids: CASSFSSGGASTGELFF. DNA for the CDR3: TGTGCCAGCAGTTTCTCTAGCGGGGGGGCCTCCACCGGGGAGCTGTTTTTT.

This clonotype is judged medium-sized. As DNA, the CDR3 is TGTGCCAGCAGTCGGGGGTACAATCAGCCCCAGCATTTT. Translation: CASSRGYNQPQHF. The chain is built from TRBV12-3 or TRBV12-4 and TRBJ1-5; weak D call: TRBD1 (5 bases). CDR3 length equals 13 residues. V was clipped by 5 bases and J by 3 bases, with 8 bases between them.

This clonotype was counted between two and nine times. This rearrangement joins TRBV7-8 to TRBJ1-6; a possible D gene is TRBD1 (5 bases). The germline V gene encodes CDR1 SGHVS and CDR2 FQNEAQ. The CDR3 runs to 16 residues. Trimming stripped 5 bases from V and 6 bases from J, with 17 bases between. The CDR3: CASSQGSGGVNSPLHF. The CDR3 coding sequence is TGTGCCAGCAGCCAGGGATCTGGCGGTGTTAATTCACCCCTCCACTTT. Full variable domain (remainder filled in from reference TRBV7-8 and TRBJ1-6): GAGVSQSPRYKVAKRGQDVALRCDPISGHVSLFWYQQALGQGPEFLTYFQNEAQLDKSGLPSDRFFAERPEGSVSTLKIQRTQQEDSAVYLCASSQGSGGVNSPLHFGNGTRLTVT.

The V call is TRBV6-1, the J call TRBJ2-7; TRBD2 is a possible D gene (6 bases). V was clipped by 3 bases and J by 4 bases, with 10 bases between them. Germline lookup yields CDR1 MNHNS and CDR2 SASEGT. CDR3 length equals 13 residues. CDR3 sequence: CASSDMRGYEQYF. The CDR3 bases are TGTGCCAGCAGTGATATGCGGGGTTACGAGCAGTACTTC.

The rearrangement joins TRBV18 to TRBJ2-1, with D possibly being TRBD2 (5 bases). V gave up 4 bases and J gave up 5 bases, with 12 bases separating them. Germline V gene lookup returns CDR1 KGHSH and CDR2 LQKENI. This CDR3 has 14 amino acids. CDR3 DNA: TGTGCCAGCTCACGATCCCTAGCAGACAATGAGCAGTTCTTC. Encoded protein: CASSRSLADNEQFF.

This clonotype was seen many times. The chain combines TRBV11-2 with TRBJ2-3; 10 bases fit TRBD1. Germline CDR1 reads SGHAT; CDR2 reads FQNNGV. With V trimmed by 5 bases and J by 3 bases, 5 bases remained unmatched. This CDR3 spans 15 amino acids. The CDR3 bases are TGTGCCAGCAGCCGGGACAGGGGAGGAACAGATACGCAGTATTTT. The encoded protein is CASSRDRGGTDTQYF. The variable domain in full, with the rest retrieved from reference TRBV11-2 and TRBJ2-3, is EAGVAQSPRYKIIEKRQSVAFWCNPISGHATLYWYQQILGQGPKLLIQFQNNGVVDDSQLPKDRFSAERLKGVDSTLKIQPAKLEDSAVYLCASSRDRGGTDTQYFGPGTRLTVL.

At least ten counts were recorded for this clonotype. The V call is TRBV20-1, the J call TRBJ2-5; D is ambiguous. V lost 6 bases and J 3 bases, leaving 11 bases between the germline ends. Germline-derived CDR1 and CDR2 are DFQATT and SNEGSKA (reference sequence). The CDR3 runs to 12 residues. For the CDR3, the DNA is TGCAGTGCCGCCCCGCTAGAAGAGACCCAGTACTTC. It yields the protein CSAAPLEETQYF.

This clonotype was recorded at least ten times. The chain employs TRBV20-1 and TRBJ1-1; D may be TRBD1 (5 bases). Looked up from germline, CDR1 is DFQATT and CDR2 is SNEGSKA (reference sequence). The CDR3 runs 13 residues. The V and J ends lost 4 bases and 1 base respectively, with 10 bases between them. The CDR3, as DNA: TGCAGTGCTACATCCAGGGCGAACACTGAAGCTTTCTTT. This gives the protein CSATSRANTEAFF.

The CDR3 loop is CASRLDSWTMNTEAFF. CDR3 sequence (DNA): TGTGCCAGCAGGCTGGACAGTTGGACAATGAACACTGAAGCTTTCTTT. This chain uses TRBV6-2 or TRBV6-3 with TRBJ1-1, with a weak D call TRBD1 (6 bases). The CDR3 covers 16 residues. Per germline, CDR1 MNHEY and CDR2 SVGEGT. The V gene lost 6 bases and the J gene lost 0 bases, with 17 bases spanning the gap.

This clonotype was seen a few times. The rearrangement joins TRBV2 to TRBJ1-5; 12 bases match TRBD1. CDR3 length: 20 amino acids. Looked up from germline, CDR1 is SNHLY and CDR2 is FYNNEI. V was clipped by 6 bases and J by 0 bases; unmatched bases: 15. The CDR3 here is CASRKYSGTGGLYSNQPQHF. The CDR3 DNA sequence: TGTGCCAGCAGAAAATACTCCGGGACAGGGGGCCTCTATAGCAATCAGCCCCAGCATTTT. Together with reference TRBV2 and TRBJ1-5, the CDR3 gives the full variable domain: EPEVTQTPSHQVTQMGQEVILRCVPISNHLYFYWYRQILGQKVEFLVSFYNNEISEKSEIFDDQFSVERPDGSNFTLKIRSTKLEDSAMYFCASRKYSGTGGLYSNQPQHFGDGTRLSIL.

This clonotype has a handful of counts. The rearrangement joins TRBV3-1 to TRBJ2-4; 7 nucleotides match TRBD2. The CDR3 length is 16 residues. The germline gives CDR1 LGHDT, CDR2 YNNKEL (reference sequence). V shed 2 bases and J 7 bases; nucleotides not matched to a gene: 11. CDR3 residues: CASSQKKRGIGNIQYF. The CDR3 DNA follows: TGTGCCAGCAGCCAAAAAAAGCGGGGAATTGGGAACATTCAGTACTTC.

This clonotype was recorded many times. The J gene is TRBJ2-7, the V gene TRBV6-5; D remains unclear. The CDR3 is 15 amino acids. V shed 6 bases and J shed 0 bases, with 15 bases lying between them. Germline V gene sequence: CDR1 MNHEY, CDR2 SVGAGI. This CDR3 reads CASSYDFSLSYEQYF. The DNA for the CDR3 is TGTGCCAGCAGCTACGACTTTTCCCTCTCCTACGAGCAGTACTTC.

The chain carries TRBV5-1 and TRBJ2-2, with 12 bases that match TRBD2. CDR3 length equals 16 residues. The V and J ends lost 4 bases and 4 bases, in that order; junction bases with no gene match: 5. The germline V gene has CDR1 SGHRS and CDR2 YFSETQ. The CDR3 bases are TGCGCCAGCAGCGGGGGACTAGCGGGTCTCACCGGGGAGCTGTTTTTT. This translates into CASSGGLAGLTGELFF.

This clonotype was found many times. The chain carries TRBV29-1 and TRBJ2-4; 7 bases map to TRBD1. In germline, CDR1 is SQVTM, CDR2 ANQGSEA. The CDR3 is made up of 12 amino acids. The V segment lost 5 bases and the J segment 7 bases; nucleotides outside the gene matches: 5. This chain's CDR3 is CSVYTGANIQYF. CDR3 sequence (DNA): TGCAGCGTTTATACAGGGGCGAACATTCAGTACTTC.

The rearrangement uses TRBV20-1 and TRBJ1-2; D possibly corresponds to TRBD1 (5 bases). The CDR3 has 13 amino acids. The V gene's germline CDR1 is DFQATT and CDR2 SNEGSKA (reference sequence). V was clipped by 5 bases and J by 0 bases, with 10 bases between them. DNA of the CDR3: TGCAGTGCTCCCACACAGGCTAACTATGGCTACACCTTC. It translates to CSAPTQANYGYTF.

The sample holds many counts of this clonotype. The chain employs TRBV10-3 and TRBJ1-1; 7 nucleotides line up with TRBD1. CDR1 is ENHRY, CDR2 SYGVKD, per germline. V lost 9 bases, J lost 2 bases, and 9 bases stayed unmatched. The CDR3 loop spans 14 amino acids. The CDR3, as DNA: TGTGCCATTACCCGGACAGGAGAAAACACTGAAGCTTTCTTT. It is translated as CAITRTGENTEAFF.

V gene TRBV6-2 or TRBV6-3 combines with J gene TRBJ1-2; 10 bases align to TRBD1. The J segment lost 4 bases and the V segment lost 5 bases, leaving 4 bases of the junction unmatched. Germline values: CDR1 MNHEY, CDR2 SVGEGT. The CDR3 has 14 residues. The CDR3 region has the DNA TGTGCCAGCAGTGGGACAGGGGCCAGCTATGGCTACACCTTC. Residues: CASSGTGASYGYTF.

The sample holds a few counts of this clonotype. The gene calls are TRBV4-2 and TRBJ1-4, with TRBD1 matching 8 bases. The CDR3 covers 16 residues. Germline CDR1 and CDR2: LGHNA and YNFKEQ. V gave up 0 bases and J gave up 5 bases; unmatched junction bases: 5. This CDR3 is CASSQDWDRTNEKLFF. In DNA, the CDR3 is TGTGCCAGCAGCCAAGATTGGGACAGGACCAATGAAAAACTGTTTTTT.

At least ten counts were recorded for this clonotype. J is TRBJ2-5 and V is TRBV29-1; D may be TRBD2 (5 bases). V shed 7 bases and J shed 2 bases, with 11 bases lying between them. This CDR3 contains 12 residues. CDR1 SQVTM and CDR2 ANQGSEA come from the germline V gene. Here the CDR3 reads CSAPRGQETQYF. As DNA, the CDR3 is TGCAGCGCCCCCCGGGGACAAGAGACCCAGTACTTC.

This CDR3 reads CASSLDLGDQYF. CDR3 nucleotide sequence: TGTGCCAGCAGCTTAGATTTGGGAGACCAGTACTTC. This chain joins TRBV7-2 and TRBJ2-5, with D possibly matching TRBD2 (5 bases). The V gene's germline CDR1 is SGHTA and CDR2 FQGNSA. The CDR3 is made up of 12 amino acids. Trimming took off 1 base at V and 10 bases at J, with 10 bases between the two ends.